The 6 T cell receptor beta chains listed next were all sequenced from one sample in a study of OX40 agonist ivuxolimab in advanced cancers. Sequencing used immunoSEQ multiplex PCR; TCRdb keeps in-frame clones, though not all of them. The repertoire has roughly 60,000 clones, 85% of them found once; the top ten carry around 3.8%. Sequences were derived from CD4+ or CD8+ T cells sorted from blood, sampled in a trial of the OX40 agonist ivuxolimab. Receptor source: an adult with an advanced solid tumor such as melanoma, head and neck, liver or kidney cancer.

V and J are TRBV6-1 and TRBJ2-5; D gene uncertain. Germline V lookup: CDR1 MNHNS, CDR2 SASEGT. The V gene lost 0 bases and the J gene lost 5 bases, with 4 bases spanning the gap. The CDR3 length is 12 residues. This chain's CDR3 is CASSEAGETQYF. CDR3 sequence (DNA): TGTGCCAGCAGTGAAGCGGGGGAGACCCAGTACTTC.

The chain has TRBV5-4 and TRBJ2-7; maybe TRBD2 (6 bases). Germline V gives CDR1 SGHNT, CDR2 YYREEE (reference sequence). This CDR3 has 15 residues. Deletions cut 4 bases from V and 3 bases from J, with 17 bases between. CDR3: CASSALGGSVYEQYF. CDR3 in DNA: TGTGCCAGCAGCGCGTTGGGGGGATCGGTCTACGAGCAGTACTTC.

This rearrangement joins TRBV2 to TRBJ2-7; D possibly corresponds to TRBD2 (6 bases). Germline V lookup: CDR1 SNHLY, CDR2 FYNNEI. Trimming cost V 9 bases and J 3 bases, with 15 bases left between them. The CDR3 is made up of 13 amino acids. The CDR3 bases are TGTGCCAGTCCCGGACTACCAGACTACGAGCAGTACTTC. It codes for CASPGLPDYEQYF.

The CDR3 here is CASSRSYNEQFF. CDR3 DNA: TGTGCCAGTAGTAGGTCCTACAATGAGCAGTTCTTC. The chain combines TRBV19 with TRBJ2-1; the D is unclear. V was pared by 4 bases and J by 1 base, with 2 bases between. Germline CDR1 LNHDA, CDR2 SQIVND (reference sequence). The CDR3 consists of 12 residues.

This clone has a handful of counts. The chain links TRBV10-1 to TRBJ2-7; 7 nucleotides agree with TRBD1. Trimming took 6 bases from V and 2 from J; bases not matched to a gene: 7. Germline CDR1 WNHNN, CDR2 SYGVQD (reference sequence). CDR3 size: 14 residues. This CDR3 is CASSRDSTAYEQYF. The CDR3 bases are TGCGCCAGCAGCCGGGACAGCACCGCCTACGAGCAGTACTTC.

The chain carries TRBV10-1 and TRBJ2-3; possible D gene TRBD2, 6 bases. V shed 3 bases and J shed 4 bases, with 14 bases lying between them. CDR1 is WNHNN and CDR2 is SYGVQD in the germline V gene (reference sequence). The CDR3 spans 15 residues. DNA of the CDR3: TGCGCCAGCAGTGACCCGAGGACGGGGGCAGATACGCAGTATTTT. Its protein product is CASSDPRTGADTQYF.